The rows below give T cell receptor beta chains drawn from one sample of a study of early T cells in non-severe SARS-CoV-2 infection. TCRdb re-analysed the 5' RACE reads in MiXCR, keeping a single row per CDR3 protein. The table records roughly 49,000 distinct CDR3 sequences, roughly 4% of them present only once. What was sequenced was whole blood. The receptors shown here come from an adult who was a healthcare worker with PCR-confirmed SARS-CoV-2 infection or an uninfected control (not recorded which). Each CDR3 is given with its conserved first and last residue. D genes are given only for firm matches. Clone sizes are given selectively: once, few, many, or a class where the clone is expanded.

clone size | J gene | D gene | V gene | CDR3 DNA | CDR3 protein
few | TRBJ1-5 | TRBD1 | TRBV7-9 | TGTGCCAGCAGCGCCGCAGGGGGTGTCAATCAGCCCCAGCATTTT | CASSAAGGVNQPQHF
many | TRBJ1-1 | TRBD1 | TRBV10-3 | TGTGCCACCTTGGACAGGAGGGAAGCTTTCTTT | CATLDRREAFF
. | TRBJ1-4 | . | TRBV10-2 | TGCGCCAGCAGTGACGACAGCCCAACTAATGAAAAACTGTTTTTT | CASSDDSPTNEKLFF
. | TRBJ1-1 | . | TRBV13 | TGTGCCAGCAGCGCAGGGGTTACTGAAGCTTTCTTT | CASSAGVTEAFF
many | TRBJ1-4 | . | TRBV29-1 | TGCAGCGTTTGGGGGGGCTCTAATGAAAAACTGTTTTTT | CSVWGGSNEKLFF
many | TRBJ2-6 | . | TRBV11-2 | TGTGCCAGCCGCAGCCCCCGGGGAGCTGGGGCCAACGTCCTGACTTTC | CASRSPRGAGANVLTF
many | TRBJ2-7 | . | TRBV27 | TGTGCCAGCAGTTTTGGTCTGGACCCCGCCGGCGAGCAGTACTTC | CASSFGLDPAGEQYF
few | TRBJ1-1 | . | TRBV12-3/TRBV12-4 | TGTGCCAGCAGTCCTCAAGGGGGATTTGACACTGAAGCTTTCTTT | CASSPQGGFDTEAFF
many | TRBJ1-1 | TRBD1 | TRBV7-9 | TGTGCCAGCAGCGTACAGGGGGCCACTGAAGCTTTCTTT | CASSVQGATEAFF
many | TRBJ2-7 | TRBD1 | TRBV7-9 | TGTGCCAGCAGCTTAGAGGGGGCCTGGGAGCAGTACTTC | CASSLEGAWEQYF
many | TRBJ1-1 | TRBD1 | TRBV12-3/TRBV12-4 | TGTGCCAGCAGTCCCGGGACAGCTACATCGAACACTGAAGCTTTCTTT | CASSPGTATSNTEAFF
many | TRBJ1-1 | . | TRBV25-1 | TGTGCCAGCAGGCTAAGGGATGCGGCTTTCTTT | CASRLRDAAFF
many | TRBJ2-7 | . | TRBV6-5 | TGTGCCAGCAGTTACTCGTGGTTTAGCTCCTACGAGCAGTACTTC | CASSYSWFSSYEQYF
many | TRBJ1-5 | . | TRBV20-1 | TGCAGTGCTAGCAAGGACAGCGTTGGGAGCAATCAGCCCCAGCATTTT | CSASKDSVGSNQPQHF
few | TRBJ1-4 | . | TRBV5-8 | TGTGCCAGCAGCTTGGATGCGGGGCGGGTTGAAAAACTGTTTTTT | CASSLDAGRVEKLFF
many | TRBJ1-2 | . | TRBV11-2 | TGTGCCAGCAGCACCGAGACCCATTTTAAACGGGGCTACACCTTC | CASSTETHFKRGYTF
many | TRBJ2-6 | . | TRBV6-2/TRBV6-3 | TGTGCCAGCAGAAACCTTGACCACCTCAACGTCCTGACTTTC | CASRNLDHLNVLTF
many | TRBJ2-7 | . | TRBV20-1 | TGCAGTGCTAGAGATCCCTTACGATACGAGCAGTACTTC | CSARDPLRYEQYF
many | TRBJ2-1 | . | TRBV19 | TGTGCCACCCCGCGCGGGATTGAGCAGTTCTTC | CATPRGIEQFF
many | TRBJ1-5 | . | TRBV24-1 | TGTGCCACCAGTATTTCGGGGCAGCCCCAGCATTTT | CATSISGQPQHF
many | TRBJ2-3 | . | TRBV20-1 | TGCAGTGCTAGTACAGGGACCACGCAGTATTTT | CSASTGTTQYF
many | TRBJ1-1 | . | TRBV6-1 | TGTGCCAGCACCCCGGGCCTAATGAAAGCTTTCTTT | CASTPGLMKAFF
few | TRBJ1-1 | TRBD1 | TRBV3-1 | TGTGCCAGCAGCTCCGGACAGGGAGAAGCTTTCTTT | CASSSGQGEAFF
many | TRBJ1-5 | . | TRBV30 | TGTGCCTGGAACCGGGGACGCGATCAGCCCCAGCATTTT | CAWNRGRDQPQHF
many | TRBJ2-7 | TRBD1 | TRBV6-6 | TGTGCCAGCAGTTTCGCCTCCGGGACAGGATACGAGCAGTACTTC | CASSFASGTGYEQYF
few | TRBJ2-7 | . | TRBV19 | TGTGCCAGTAGTATGCGGACGTGGGACTACGAGCAGTACTTC | CASSMRTWDYEQYF
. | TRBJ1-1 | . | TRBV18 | TGTGCCAGCTCAGCTCAGGCGACTAACACTGAAGCTTTCTTT | CASSAQATNTEAFF
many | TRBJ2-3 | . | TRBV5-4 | TGTGCCAGCAGCGTCCCCCCCGGCGGAGATACGCAGTATTTT | CASSVPPGGDTQYF
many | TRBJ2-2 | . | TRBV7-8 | TGTGCCAGCAGGCTTACGAGTGGAAGGGACACCGGGGAGCTGTTTTTT | CASRLTSGRDTGELFF
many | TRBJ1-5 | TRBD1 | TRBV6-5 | TGTGCCAGCAGCCTTGGACAGGGACGGGATCAGCCCCAGCATTTT | CASSLGQGRDQPQHF
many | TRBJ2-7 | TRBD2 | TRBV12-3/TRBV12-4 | TGTGCCAGCAGTCCCAGAGCTAGCGGGACGGGGCAGTACTTC | CASSPRASGTGQYF
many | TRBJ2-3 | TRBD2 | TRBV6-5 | TGTGCCAGCAGTCGGCGGACTAGCGGGGACACAGATACGCAGTATTTT | CASSRRTSGDTDTQYF
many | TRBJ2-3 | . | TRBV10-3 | TGTGCCATCAGTGGACCAGTGGGGGGAAGCACAGATACGCAGTATTTT | CAISGPVGGSTDTQYF
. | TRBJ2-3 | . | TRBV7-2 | TGTGCCAGCAGCTTAAATAGTCTCACAGATACGCAGTATTTT | CASSLNSLTDTQYF
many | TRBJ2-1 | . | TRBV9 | TGTGCCAGCAGCCCCTGGACAGACTACAATGAGCAGTTCTTC | CASSPWTDYNEQFF
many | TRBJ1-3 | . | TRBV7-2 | TGTGCCAGCAGCCCAAGGATGGGCTCTGGAAACACCATATATTTT | CASSPRMGSGNTIYF
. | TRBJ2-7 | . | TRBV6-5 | TGTGCCAGCAGTTACTCGACCAGGGGCCAGGATTACTACGAGCAGTACTTC | CASSYSTRGQDYYEQYF
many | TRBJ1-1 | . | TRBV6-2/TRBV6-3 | TGTGCCAGCAGTTCATCCCCTGAAGCTTTCTTT | CASSSSPEAFF
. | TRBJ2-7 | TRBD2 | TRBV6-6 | TGTGCCAGCAGCCTACTAGCGGGACACGAGGAGCAGTACTTC | CASSLLAGHEEQYF
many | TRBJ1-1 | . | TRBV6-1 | TGTGCCAGCAGTTACGCTGGCGGGGACACTGAAGCTTTCTTT | CASSYAGGDTEAFF
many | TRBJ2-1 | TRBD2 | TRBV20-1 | TGCAGTGCTGGCGGGGGGACCTCCTACAATGAGCAGTTCTTC | CSAGGGTSYNEQFF
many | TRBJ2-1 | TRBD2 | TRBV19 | TGTGCCAGTAGTATAGAGTCTAGCGGGGCCTACAAGGAGCAGTTCTTC | CASSIESSGAYKEQFF
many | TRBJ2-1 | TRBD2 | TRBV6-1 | TGTGCCAGCAGTGGCCCCGGGACTAGCGACTACAATGAGCAGTTCTTC | CASSGPGTSDYNEQFF
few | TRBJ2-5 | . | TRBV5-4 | TGTGCCAGCAGCTTGGATGGGGGGCAGGGAGAGACCCAGTACTTC | CASSLDGGQGETQYF
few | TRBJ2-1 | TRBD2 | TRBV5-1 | TGCGCCAGCAGCTCTCTAGCGGGCCCCAATGAGCAGTTCTTC | CASSSLAGPNEQFF